The rows below give T cell receptor beta chains drawn from one sample of a study of T cells in Graves' hyperthyroidism and ophthalmopathy. One entry per CDR3 protein results from TCRdb running MiXCR on the multiplex PCR reads. This sample has some 500,000 distinct CDR3 sequences, with more than 15% found just once. Sequenced sample: blood. These receptors were obtained from a woman in her 30s with Graves' ophthalmopathy. CDR3s include the opening cysteine and the closing phenylalanine or tryptophan. D genes are given only for firm matches. A clone size is listed for some rows: how often the clone was seen (once, few, many), or a class if it is expanded.

-,TRBD2,TRBJ2-3,TRBV7-2,CASSLAPLAGETDTQYF,TGTGCCAGCAGCTTAGCCCCACTAGCGGGAGAGACAGATACGCAGTATTTT
-,-,TRBJ1-1,TRBV7-9,CASSFIGEAFF,TGTGCCAGCAGCTTCATTGGGGAAGCTTTCTTT
many,-,TRBJ2-3,TRBV10-3,CAISYSSGTDTQYF,TGTGCCATCAGCTATTCTAGCGGCACAGATACGCAGTATTTT
many,TRBD1,TRBJ2-1,TRBV14,CASSPWGTGGNEQFF,TGTGCCAGCAGCCCGTGGGGGACAGGGGGCAATGAGCAGTTCTTC
-,-,TRBJ2-5,TRBV19,CASSIPSATLQETQYF,TGTGCCAGTAGTATTCCGTCAGCTACCCTTCAAGAGACCCAGTACTTC
many,TRBD1,TRBJ2-7,TRBV20-1,CSATGTGLVYEQYF,TGCAGTGCAACCGGGACAGGTCTGGTATACGAGCAGTACTTC
few,-,TRBJ1-2,TRBV28,CARTHRDRYGYTF,TGTGCCCGTACCCACAGGGACCGATATGGCTACACCTTC
few,TRBD2,TRBJ2-1,TRBV6-1,CASFPGLAGEHEQFF,TGTGCCAGCTTTCCGGGACTAGCGGGAGAACATGAGCAGTTCTTC
-,-,TRBJ1-3,TRBV13,CASSRWLGGNTIYF,TGTGCCAGCAGCCGCTGGTTGGGCGGAAACACCATATATTTT
many,-,TRBJ2-1,TRBV30,CAWSVGGPNPVRFF,TGTGCCTGGAGTGTAGGCGGGCCGAACCCTGTTCGGTTCTTC
few,-,TRBJ2-7,TRBV27,CASSGYSDRAYEQYF,TGTGCCAGCAGTGGGTACTCGGACAGAGCCTACGAGCAGTACTTC
few,-,TRBJ1-3,TRBV7-2,CASSLAWQSGNTIYF,TGTGCCAGCAGCTTAGCGTGGCAGTCTGGAAACACCATATATTTT
many,-,TRBJ1-2,TRBV18,CASSPPTRDYGYTF,TGTGCCAGCTCACCACCGACCAGGGACTATGGCTACACCTTC
many,-,TRBJ2-7,TRBV4-2,CASSQETTGRSYEQYF,TGTGCCAGCAGCCAAGAGACGACCGGGAGATCCTACGAGCAGTACTTC
many,-,TRBJ2-4,TRBV6-5,CASSYRPGDVIQYF,TGTGCCAGCAGTTACCGTCCAGGGGATGTCATTCAGTACTTC
many,TRBD1,TRBJ2-1,TRBV6-1,CASSPRGQGTSDEQFF,TGTGCCAGCAGTCCACGAGGACAGGGAACAAGCGATGAGCAGTTCTTC
-,-,TRBJ2-7,TRBV27,CASSWGGQSYEQYF,TGTGCCAGCAGTTGGGGAGGACAGAGCTACGAGCAGTACTTC
-,-,TRBJ1-3,TRBV5-6,CASSSIRTALGTIYF,TGTGCCAGCAGCTCAATACGGACAGCGCTAGGCACCATATATTTT
-,-,TRBJ1-2,TRBV5-1,CASRRGPGDPNYGYTF,TGCGCCAGCAGGCGTGGTCCGGGGGACCCTAACTATGGCTACACCTTC
many,-,TRBJ2-7,TRBV6-1,CASSNRENYEQYF,TGTGCCAGCAGTAACCGGGAAAACTACGAGCAGTACTTC
-,-,TRBJ2-3,TRBV19,CASSWAGAGAHTDTQYF,TGTGCCAGTAGTTGGGCAGGGGCAGGGGCGCACACAGATACGCAGTATTTT
few,TRBD2,TRBJ2-5,TRBV20-1,CSAAGIGLAAQETQYF,TGCAGTGCAGCTGGGATCGGACTAGCGGCGCAAGAGACCCAGTACTTC
many,-,TRBJ1-1,TRBV28,CASRFAGGAGTEAFF,TGTGCCAGCAGGTTCGCGGGGGGCGCGGGAACTGAAGCTTTCTTT
many,TRBD2,TRBJ2-7,TRBV20-1,CSAGVTSGYEQYF,TGCAGTGCTGGGGTGACTAGCGGCTACGAGCAGTACTTC
many,-,TRBJ1-5,TRBV27,CASSRTYSNQPQHF,TGTGCCAGCAGCCGAACGTACAGCAATCAGCCCCAGCATTTT
-,-,TRBJ2-1,TRBV29-1,CSVHTGTWAYNEQFF,TGCAGCGTCCACACCGGGACTTGGGCCTACAATGAGCAGTTCTTC
few,TRBD1,TRBJ2-5,TRBV11-1,CASSWTGGVGETQYF,TGTGCCAGCAGCTGGACAGGGGGCGTCGGGGAGACCCAGTACTTC
many,-,TRBJ1-2,TRBV10-3,CAISESRRMGGYTF,TGTGCCATCAGTGAGAGTCGACGGATGGGTGGCTACACCTTC
many,-,TRBJ1-4,TRBV6-1,CASSSPGGGKLFF,TGTGCCAGCAGTTCCCCCGGGGGAGGAAAACTGTTTTTT
few,-,TRBJ1-1,TRBV7-3,CASSLGGLTAEAFF,TGTGCCAGCAGCTTAGGGGGCCTTACGGCTGAAGCTTTCTTT
many,-,TRBJ1-5,TRBV5-1,CASSLGAGSSNQPQHF,TGCGCCAGCAGCTTGGGTGCGGGATCTAGCAATCAGCCCCAGCATTTT
many,-,TRBJ1-4,TRBV15,CATSRDKGTNEKLFF,TGTGCCACCAGCAGAGATAAGGGAACTAATGAAAAACTGTTTTTT
many,-,TRBJ2-7,TRBV13,CASSLVIRKGEQYF,TGTGCCAGCAGCTTAGTCATAAGGAAGGGGGAGCAGTACTTC